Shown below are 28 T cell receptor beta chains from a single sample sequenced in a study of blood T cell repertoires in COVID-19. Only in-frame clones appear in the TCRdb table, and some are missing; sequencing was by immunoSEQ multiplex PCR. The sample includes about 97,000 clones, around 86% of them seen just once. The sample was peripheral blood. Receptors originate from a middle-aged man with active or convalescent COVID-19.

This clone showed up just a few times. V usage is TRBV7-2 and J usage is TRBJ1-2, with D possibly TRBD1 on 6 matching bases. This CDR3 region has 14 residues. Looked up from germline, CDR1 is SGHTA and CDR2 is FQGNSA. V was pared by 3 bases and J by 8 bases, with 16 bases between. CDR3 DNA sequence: TGTGCCAGCAGCTTTAGTCGGGGGGCAACAGGCTACACCTTC. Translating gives CASSFSRGATGYTF. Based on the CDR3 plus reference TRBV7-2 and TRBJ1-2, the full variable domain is GAGVSQSPSNKVTEKGKDVELRCDPISGHTALYWYRQSLGQGLEFLIYFQGNSAPDKSGLPSDRFSAERTGGSVSTLTIQRTQQEDSAVYLCASSFSRGATGYTFGSGTRLTVV.

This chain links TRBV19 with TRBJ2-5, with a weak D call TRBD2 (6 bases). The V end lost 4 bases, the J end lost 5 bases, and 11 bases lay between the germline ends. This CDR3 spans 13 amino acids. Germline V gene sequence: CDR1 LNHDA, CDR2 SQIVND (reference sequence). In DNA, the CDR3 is TGTGCCAGTAGTACGGGGGTCGGGGAGACCCAGTACTTC. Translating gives CASSTGVGETQYF.

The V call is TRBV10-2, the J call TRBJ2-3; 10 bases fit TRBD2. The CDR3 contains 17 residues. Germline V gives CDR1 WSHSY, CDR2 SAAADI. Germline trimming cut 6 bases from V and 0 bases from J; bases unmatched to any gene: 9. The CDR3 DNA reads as TGCGCCAGCAGCCCGCTAGCGGGGGCCCTCAGCACAGATACGCAGTATTTT. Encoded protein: CASSPLAGALSTDTQYF.

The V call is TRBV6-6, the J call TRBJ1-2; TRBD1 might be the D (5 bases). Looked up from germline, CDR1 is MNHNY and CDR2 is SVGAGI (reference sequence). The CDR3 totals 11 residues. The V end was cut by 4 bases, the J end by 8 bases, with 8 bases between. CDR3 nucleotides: TGTGCCAGCAGTTCAGGGTGGGGCTACACCTTC. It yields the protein CASSSGWGYTF.

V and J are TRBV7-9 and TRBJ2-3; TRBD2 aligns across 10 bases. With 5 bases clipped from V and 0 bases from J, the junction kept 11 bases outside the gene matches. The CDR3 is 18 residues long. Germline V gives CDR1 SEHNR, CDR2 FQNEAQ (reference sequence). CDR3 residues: CASSKGLAGALSTDTQYF. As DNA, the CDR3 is TGTGCCAGCAGCAAAGGGCTAGCGGGGGCGCTAAGCACAGATACGCAGTATTTT.

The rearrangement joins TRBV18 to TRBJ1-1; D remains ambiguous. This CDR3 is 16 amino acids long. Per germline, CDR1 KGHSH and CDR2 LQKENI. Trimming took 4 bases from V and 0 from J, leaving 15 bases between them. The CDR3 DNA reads TGTGCCAGCTCACTACAGCCCCTGGGAGTGAACACTGAAGCTTTCTTT. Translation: CASSLQPLGVNTEAFF.

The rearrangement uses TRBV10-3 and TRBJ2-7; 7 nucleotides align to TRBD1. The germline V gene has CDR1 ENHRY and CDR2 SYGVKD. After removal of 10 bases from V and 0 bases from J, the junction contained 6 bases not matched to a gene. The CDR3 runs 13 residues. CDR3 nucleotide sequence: TGTGCCACTCGAGGACAGGACTCCTACGAGCAGTACTTC. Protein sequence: CATRGQDSYEQYF.

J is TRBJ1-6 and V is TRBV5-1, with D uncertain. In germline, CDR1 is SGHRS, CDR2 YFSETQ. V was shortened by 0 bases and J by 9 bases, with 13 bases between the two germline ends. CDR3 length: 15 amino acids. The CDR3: CASSLAGVRGSPLHF. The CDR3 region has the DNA TGCGCCAGCAGCTTGGCCGGGGTGCGTGGTTCACCCCTCCACTTT. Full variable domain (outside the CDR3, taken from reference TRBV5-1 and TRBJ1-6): KAGVTQTPRYLIKTRGQQVTLSCSPISGHRSVSWYQQTPGQGLQFLFEYFSETQRNKGNFPGRFSGRQFSNSRSEMNVSTLELGDSALYLCASSLAGVRGSPLHFGNGTRLTVT.

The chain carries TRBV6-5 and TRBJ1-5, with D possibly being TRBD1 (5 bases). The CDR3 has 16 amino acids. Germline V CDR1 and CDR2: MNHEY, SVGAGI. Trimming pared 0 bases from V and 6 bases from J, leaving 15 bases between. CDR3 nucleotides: TGTGCCAGCAGTTACTCGGGGCTGGGTGCCGGTCAGCCCCAGCATTTT. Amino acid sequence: CASSYSGLGAGQPQHF.

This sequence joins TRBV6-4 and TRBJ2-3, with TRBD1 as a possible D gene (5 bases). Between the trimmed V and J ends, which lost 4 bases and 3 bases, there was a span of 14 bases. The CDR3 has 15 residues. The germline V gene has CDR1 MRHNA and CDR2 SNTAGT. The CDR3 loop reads CASSVETAETDTQYF. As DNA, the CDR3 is TGTGCCAGCAGTGTTGAGACAGCAGAAACAGATACGCAGTATTTT.

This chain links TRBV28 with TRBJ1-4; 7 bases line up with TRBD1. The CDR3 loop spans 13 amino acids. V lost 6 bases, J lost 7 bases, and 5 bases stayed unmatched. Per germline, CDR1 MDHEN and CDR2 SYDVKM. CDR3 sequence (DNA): TGTGCCAGCAGCAGGACAGGAGCTGAAAAACTGTTTTTT. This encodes CASSRTGAEKLFF.

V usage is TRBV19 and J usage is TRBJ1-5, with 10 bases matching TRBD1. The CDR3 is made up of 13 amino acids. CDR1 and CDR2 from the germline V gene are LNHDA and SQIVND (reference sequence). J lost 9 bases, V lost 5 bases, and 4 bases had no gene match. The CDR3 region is CASSPGDRGPQHF. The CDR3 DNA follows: TGTGCCAGTAGTCCGGGGGACAGGGGGCCCCAGCATTTT.

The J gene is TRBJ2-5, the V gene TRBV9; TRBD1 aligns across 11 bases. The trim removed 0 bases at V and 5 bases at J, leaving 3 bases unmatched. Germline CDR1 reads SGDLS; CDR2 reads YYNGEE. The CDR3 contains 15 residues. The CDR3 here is CASSVAGQGVETQYF. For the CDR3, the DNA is TGTGCCAGCAGCGTAGCGGGACAGGGGGTCGAGACCCAGTACTTC.

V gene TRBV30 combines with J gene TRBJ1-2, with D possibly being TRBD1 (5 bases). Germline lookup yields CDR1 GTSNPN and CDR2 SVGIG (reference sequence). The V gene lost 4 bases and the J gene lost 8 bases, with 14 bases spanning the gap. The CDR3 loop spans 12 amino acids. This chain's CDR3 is CAWILDSQGYTF. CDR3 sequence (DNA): TGTGCCTGGATCCTAGACAGTCAAGGCTACACCTTC.

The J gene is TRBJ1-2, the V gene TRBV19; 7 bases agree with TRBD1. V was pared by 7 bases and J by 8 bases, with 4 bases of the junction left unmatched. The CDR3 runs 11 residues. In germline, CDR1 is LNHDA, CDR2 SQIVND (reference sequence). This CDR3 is CASKQGSGYTF. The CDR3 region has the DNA TGTGCCAGTAAACAGGGGAGCGGCTACACCTTC.

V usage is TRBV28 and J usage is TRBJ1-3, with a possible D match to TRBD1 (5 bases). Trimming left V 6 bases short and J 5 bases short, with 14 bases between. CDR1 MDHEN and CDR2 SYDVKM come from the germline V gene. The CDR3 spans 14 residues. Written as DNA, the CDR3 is TGTGCCAGCAGGAAGACAGCCCTTCGAAACACCATATATTTT. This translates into CASRKTALRNTIYF.

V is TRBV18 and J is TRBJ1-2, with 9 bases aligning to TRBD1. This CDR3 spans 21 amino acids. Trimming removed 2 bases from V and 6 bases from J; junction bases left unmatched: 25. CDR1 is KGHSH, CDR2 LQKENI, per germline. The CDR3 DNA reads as TGTGCCAGCTCACCAATAGGTTCGACCACTGGGACAGGGACCCTAGGACATGGCTACACCTTC. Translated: CASSPIGSTTGTGTLGHGYTF.

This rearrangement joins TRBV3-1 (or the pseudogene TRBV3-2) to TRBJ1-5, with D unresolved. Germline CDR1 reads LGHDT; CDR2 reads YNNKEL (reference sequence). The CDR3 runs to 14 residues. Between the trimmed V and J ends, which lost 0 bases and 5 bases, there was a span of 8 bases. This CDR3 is CASSQEGGHQPQHF. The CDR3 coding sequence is TGTGCCAGCAGCCAAGAAGGAGGTCATCAGCCCCAGCATTTT.

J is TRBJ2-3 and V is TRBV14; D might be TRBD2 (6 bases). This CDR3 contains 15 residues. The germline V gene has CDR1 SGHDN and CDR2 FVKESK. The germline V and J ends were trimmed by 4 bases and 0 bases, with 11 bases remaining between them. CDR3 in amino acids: CASSPRLGSTDTQYF. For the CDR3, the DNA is TGTGCCAGCAGCCCTCGACTAGGGAGCACAGATACGCAGTATTTT.

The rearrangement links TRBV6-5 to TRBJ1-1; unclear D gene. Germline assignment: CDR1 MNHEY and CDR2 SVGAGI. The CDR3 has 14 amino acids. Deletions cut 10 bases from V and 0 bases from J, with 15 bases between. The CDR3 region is CATISAQMNTEAFF. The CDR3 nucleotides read TGTGCCACCATCTCAGCACAGATGAACACTGAAGCTTTCTTT.

CDR3 sequence: CASSSPGLQETQYF. The CDR3 DNA is TGTGCCAGCAGCTCTCCGGGACTACAAGAGACCCAGTACTTC. The rearrangement joins TRBV7-8 to TRBJ2-5; 7 positions match TRBD2. J gave up 2 bases and V 4 bases, and 4 bases lay outside the gene matches. The CDR3 loop spans 14 amino acids. CDR1 is SGHVS, CDR2 FQNEAQ, per germline.

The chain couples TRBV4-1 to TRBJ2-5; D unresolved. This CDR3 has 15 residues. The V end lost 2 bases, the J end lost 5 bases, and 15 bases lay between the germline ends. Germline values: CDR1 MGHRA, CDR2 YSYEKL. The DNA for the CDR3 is TGCGCCAGCAGCCAAAACCAAATAAATGAGGAGACCCAGTACTTC. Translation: CASSQNQINEETQYF.

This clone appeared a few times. Here the CDR3 reads CSASRQGTQYF. CDR3 DNA sequence: TGCAGTGCTTCCCGACAGGGAACGCAGTATTTT. The gene calls are TRBV20-1 and TRBJ2-3; 7 positions agree with TRBD1. V lost 5 bases, J lost 9 bases, and 5 bases stayed unmatched. The germline CDR1 and CDR2 sequences are DFQATT and SNEGSKA (reference sequence). CDR3 length: 11 amino acids.

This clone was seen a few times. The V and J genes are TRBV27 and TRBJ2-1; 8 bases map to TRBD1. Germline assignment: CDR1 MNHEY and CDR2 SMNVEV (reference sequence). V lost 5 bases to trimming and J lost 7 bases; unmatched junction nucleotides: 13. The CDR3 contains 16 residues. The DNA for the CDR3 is TGTGCCAGCAGTACCTCCGGGACAGGAATTGGGAATGAGCAGTTCTTC. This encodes CASSTSGTGIGNEQFF.

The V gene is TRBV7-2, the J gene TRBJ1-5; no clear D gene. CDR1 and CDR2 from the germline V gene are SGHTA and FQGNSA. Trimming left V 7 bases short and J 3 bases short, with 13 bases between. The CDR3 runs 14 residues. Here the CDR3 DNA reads TGTGCCAGCACACTGGGAGGAATCAATCAGCCCCAGCATTTT. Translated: CASTLGGINQPQHF. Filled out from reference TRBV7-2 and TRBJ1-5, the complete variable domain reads GAGVSQSPSNKVTEKGKDVELRCDPISGHTALYWYRQSLGQGLEFLIYFQGNSAPDKSGLPSDRFSAERTGGSVSTLTIQRTQQEDSAVYLCASTLGGINQPQHFGDGTRLSIL.

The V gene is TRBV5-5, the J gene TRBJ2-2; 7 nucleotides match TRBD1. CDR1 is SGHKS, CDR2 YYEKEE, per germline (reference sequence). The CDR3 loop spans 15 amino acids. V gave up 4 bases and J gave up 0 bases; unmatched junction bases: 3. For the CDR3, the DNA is TGTGCCAGCAGCCACAGGGGTACGAACACCGGGGAGCTGTTTTTT. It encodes CASSHRGTNTGELFF.

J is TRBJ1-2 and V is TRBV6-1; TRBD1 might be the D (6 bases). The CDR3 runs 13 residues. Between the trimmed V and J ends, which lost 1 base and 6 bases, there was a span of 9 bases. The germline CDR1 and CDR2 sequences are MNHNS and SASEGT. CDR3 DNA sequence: TGTGCCAGCAGTGAAGGGACAGACGATGGCTACACCTTC. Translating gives CASSEGTDDGYTF.

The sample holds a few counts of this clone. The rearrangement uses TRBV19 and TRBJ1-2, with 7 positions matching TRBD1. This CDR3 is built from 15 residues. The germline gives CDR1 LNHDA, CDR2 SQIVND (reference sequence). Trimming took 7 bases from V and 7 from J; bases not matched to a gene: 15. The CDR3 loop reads CASNQSPGTASGYTF. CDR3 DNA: TGTGCCAGTAACCAATCACCGGGGACAGCCTCTGGCTACACCTTC.